These T cell receptor beta chains were read from a single sample in a study of cytomegalovirus exposure and HLA in healthy donors. The protocol was immunoSEQ multiplex PCR, while the TCRdb copy is restricted to in-frame clones and leaves out a portion. The repertoire consists of 150,000 to 200,000 clones, with about 80% occurring once and the leading ten covering around 2.2%. Sequenced: PBMCs. Receptors were obtained from a woman aged 25 to 45 in good health and CMV-seronegative. The CDR3 runs from the conserved cysteine through the conserved F or W. Fields, in order: J gene, clone size, V gene, D gene, CDR3 DNA, CDR3 protein. D genes are given only for firm matches. Size is omitted from some rows. Given values are once, few, many or a class for expanded clones.

TRBJ2-3 - TRBV9 - TGTGCCAGCTCTCAGTGGTCGGATACGCAGTATTTT CASSQWSDTQYF
TRBJ2-6 - TRBV6-5 TRBD1 TGTGCCAGCAGTCCCCAGGGGGCTGGGGCCAACGGCCTGACTTTC CASSPQGAGANGLTF
TRBJ1-1 - TRBV28 TRBD1 TGTGCCAGCAGCCAAGGGGGCGAGGGGCTTGTCACTGAAGCTTTCTTT CASSQGGEGLVTEAFF
TRBJ2-4 few TRBV5-1 - TGCGCCAGCAGCTTGGCCGATGTGGGGAAGGGAGAAGCCAAAAACATTCAGTACTTC CASSLADVGKGEAKNIQYF
TRBJ2-7 few TRBV7-2 TRBD1 TGTGCCAGCAGCTTAGTTGAGGGGGCCTCCTACGAGCAGTACTTC CASSLVEGASYEQYF
TRBJ2-7 - TRBV18 - TGTGCCAGCTCACCGAGGGGGGGAGGCTACGAGCAGTACTTC CASSPRGGGYEQYF
TRBJ2-7 - TRBV18 - TGTGCCAGCTCACCACTCTCGACAGGTTTGCGTTCTTCCTACGAGCAGTACTTC CASSPLSTGLRSSYEQYF
TRBJ1-4 - TRBV6-6 TRBD1 TGTGCCAGCAGTTGGGGACAGGGGCTTGAAAAACTGTTTTTT CASSWGQGLEKLFF
TRBJ2-7 - TRBV6-5 TRBD1 TGTGCCAGCAGCCATGGACAGGACTACGAGCAGTACTTC CASSHGQDYEQYF
TRBJ2-3 - TRBV7-2 - TGTGCCAGCAGCCTCAGCACAGATACGCAGTATTTT CASSLSTDTQYF
TRBJ2-1 - TRBV9 - TGTGCCAGCAGCGCGTATCCTAATGAGCAGTTCTTC CASSAYPNEQFF
TRBJ2-3 - TRBV29-1 TRBD2 TGCAGCGTGGAGCGGGGGGGCACAGATACGCAGTATTTT CSVERGGTDTQYF
TRBJ2-7 - TRBV7-9 TRBD2 TGTGCCAGCAGGCTGAGCGGGACTAGCGGGGGGGAGCAGTACTTC CASRLSGTSGGEQYF
TRBJ2-5 - TRBV4-3 - TGCGCCAGCAGCCAGAGACAGGCATTGCGGGAGACCCAGTACTTC CASSQRQALRETQYF
TRBJ2-2 - TRBV7-8 - TGTGCCAGCAGCTGGACAGAGAACACCGGGGAGCTGTTTTTT CASSWTENTGELFF
TRBJ2-1 - TRBV9 - TGTGCCAGCACCGAGGGGGGGACGTCCTCCTACAATGAGCAGTTCTTC CASTEGGTSSYNEQFF
TRBJ2-2 - TRBV7-2 - TGTGCCAGCAGCTTGGGACTTAGCGGGGAGCTGTTTTTT CASSLGLSGELFF
TRBJ1-1 - TRBV4-1 TRBD1 TGCGCCAGCAGCCATCACCTCATGAAGGACAGGGTGAGGGGGACTGAAGCTTTCTTT CASSHHLMKDRVRGTEAFF
TRBJ1-6 - TRBV6-5 - TGTGCCAGCAGTGATCCAGGCTATAATTCACCCCTCCACTTT CASSDPGYNSPLHF
TRBJ1-5 - TRBV19 - TGTGCCAGTAGTTCAAGACACAATCAGCCCCAGCATTTT CASSSRHNQPQHF
TRBJ1-6 - TRBV11-2 TRBD1 TGTGCCAGCAGCTTCGGACAGGGTTCGTTTTCACCCCTCCACTTT CASSFGQGSFSPLHF
TRBJ2-1 - TRBV27 TRBD2 TGTGCCAGCAGTCCGGGGACTACCCTCTACAATGAGCAGTTCTTC CASSPGTTLYNEQFF
TRBJ1-2 few TRBV28 - TGTGCCAGCAGCCATCAGGTAGTTGAAGGATATGGCTACACCTTC CASSHQVVEGYGYTF
TRBJ2-7 - TRBV7-8 - TGTGCCAGCAGCTTAGAGACAGAAATCTACGAGCAGTACTTC CASSLETEIYEQYF
TRBJ2-1 - TRBV28 - TGTGCCAGCGGTGCACGAGGTACCTCCTACAATGAGCAGTTCTTC CASGARGTSYNEQFF
TRBJ2-6 - TRBV4-3 - TGCGCCAGCAGCCAAGAGGCTTCCTCTGGGGCCAACGGCCTGACTTTC CASSQEASSGANGLTF
TRBJ1-3 - TRBV7-2 - TGTGCCAGCAGCCAAGGGAGGACTGGAAACACCATATATTTT CASSQGRTGNTIYF
TRBJ2-7 - TRBV4-2 TRBD2 TGTGCCAGCAGCCAAGTGGGGACTACCTACGAGCAGTACTTC CASSQVGTTYEQYF
TRBJ2-1 - TRBV5-1 TRBD2 TGCGCCAGCCGGGAAAGTACTAGCGGAGTCCCCTTCTTC CASRESTSGVPFF
TRBJ2-1 - TRBV7-6 TRBD1 TGTGCCAGCAGCTCCCGGGACAGGGGCTCCTACAATGAGCAGTTCTTC CASSSRDRGSYNEQFF
TRBJ2-3 - TRBV19 - TGTGCCAGTAGTATAGGGGGGCCGACAGGCACAGATACGCAGTATTTT CASSIGGPTGTDTQYF
TRBJ2-2 few TRBV9 TRBD1 TGTGCCAGCAGCGAGATTCAGGGGGCGCGGACCGGGGAGCTGTTTTTT CASSEIQGARTGELFF
TRBJ1-4 once TRBV4-2 - TGTGCCAGCAGCCAGGATAGGACAGCCAATAATGAAAAACTGTTTTTT CASSQDRTANNEKLFF